This TCR beta chain originates from a study of T cells in Graves' hyperthyroidism and ophthalmopathy. Whole-study results and caveats: Most clonotypes that expanded in the thyroid above 0.001 also showed up in blood.

This clonotype was observed at least ten times. Its antigen is still unknown. Stable hyperthyroidism: no ophthalmopathy progression over 18 months of follow-up. Patients were aged 18 to 65, had disease duration under 2 months, and had newly diagnosed hyperthyroidism. Out of over 7.5 ml of fresh peripheral blood came the PBMCs. CDR3 length equals 13 residues. V lost 2 bases and J lost 4, with 8 bases in between. Germline assignment: CDR1 SGHTA and CDR2 FQGTGA. Amplified regions were TCR beta CDR3 sequences from RNA transcripts. The primer set for the first-round RT-PCR of the TCR CDR3 was HTBI. TCRdb used MiXCR to reprocess the multiplex PCR reads, holding one entry per CDR3 protein. The sample records a few hundred thousand distinct CDR3 sequences, approximately 14% being singletons.

The sample consisted of blood. The TCR originated in a woman between 18 and 29 years old with Graves' hyperthyroidism. The rearrangement links TRBV7-3 to TRBJ1-1; D is ambiguous. The CDR3 nucleotides are TGTGCCAGCAGCTTAGAGACCACCACTGAAGCTTTCTTT. This codes for CASSLETTTEAFF.